These 30 T cell receptor beta chains were sequenced from one sample in a study of spatial heterogeneity in lung cancer. Time point noted: blood at routine non-recurrence follow-up after resection. Researchers sequenced whole RNA taken from tumor, nontumor lung or frozen PBMC without sorting. One entry per CDR3 protein results from TCRdb running MiXCR on the 5' RACE reads. This table has some 110,000 distinct CDR3 sequences, 9% to 15% appearing once. The source material was PBMCs, sampled at follow-up. These receptors were collected from a male donor with early-stage non-small cell lung cancer.

This clonotype has at least ten counts. V and J are TRBV4-2 and TRBJ1-1; D is ambiguous. Trimming pared 3 bases from V and 0 bases from J, leaving 17 bases between. CDR1 is LGHNA and CDR2 is YNFKEQ in the germline V gene. The CDR3 runs to 17 residues. DNA for the CDR3: TGTGCCAGCAGCCACATAGGTAGGAGGTCGGTGAACACTGAAGCTTTCTTT. Translated, it gives CASSHIGRRSVNTEAFF.

This chain connects TRBV6-5 to TRBJ1-1, with D perhaps matching TRBD1 (5 bases). CDR3 length: 14 residues. The germline V gene has CDR1 MNHEY and CDR2 SVGAGI. Trimming stripped 4 bases from V and 3 bases from J, with 12 bases between. The CDR3 coding sequence is TGTGCCAGCAGTTTGGGGGGATGGGACACTGAAGCTTTCTTT. Translation gives CASSLGGWDTEAFF.

The V and J genes are TRBV18 and TRBJ1-5; D unclear. Trimming pared 3 bases from V and 7 bases from J, leaving 22 bases between. CDR1 and CDR2 from the germline V gene are KGHSH and LQKENI. CDR3 length equals 17 residues. The CDR3 reads CASSPTLSGVGLQPQHF. The CDR3 DNA reads as TGTGCCAGCTCACCGACTCTCAGCGGGGTGGGTCTGCAGCCCCAGCATTTT.

This clonotype was recorded at least ten times. The chain is built from TRBV4-3 and TRBJ2-3; 9 bases align to TRBD2. This CDR3 contains 15 residues. Germline CDR1 reads LGHNA; CDR2 reads YSLEER. The junction had 3 bases not matched to a gene; V was cut back by 2 bases and J by 3 bases. The CDR3 DNA reads as TGCGCCAGCAGCCAACCAGCGGGGGGTACAGATACGCAGTATTTT. This encodes CASSQPAGGTDTQYF.

This clonotype was detected only a few times. V gene TRBV20-1 combines with J gene TRBJ2-6; D may match TRBD1 or TRBD2 (6 bases each). This CDR3 contains 16 residues. Germline V gene lookup returns CDR1 DFQATT and CDR2 SNEGSKA (reference sequence). V was cut by 5 bases and J by 0 bases, with 14 bases left in between. CDR3 DNA: TGCAGTGCTGCCGGAGGGGGAAGCTCTGGGGCCAACGTCCTGACTTTC. As protein: CSAAGGGSSGANVLTF.

The chain links TRBV6-5 to TRBJ2-1, with D unresolved. Germline CDR1 MNHEY, CDR2 SVGAGI. V was trimmed by 2 bases and J by 10 bases, leaving 12 bases between them. The CDR3 runs to 13 residues. The DNA for the CDR3 is TGTGCCAGCAGTTACACCCGCACACAGGAGCAGTTCTTC. It specifies CASSYTRTQEQFF.

This clonotype was seen at least ten times. The chain uses TRBV7-2 and TRBJ1-5, with 7 nucleotides matching TRBD1. Germline CDR1 and CDR2: SGHTA and FQGNSA. The J segment lost 1 base and the V segment lost 4 bases, leaving 4 bases of the junction unmatched. The CDR3 extends over 15 amino acids. This chain's CDR3 is CASSSQGGSNQPQHF. The CDR3 DNA sequence: TGTGCCAGCAGCTCCCAGGGGGGCAGCAATCAGCCCCAGCATTTT.

Many counts were recorded for this clonotype. The gene calls are TRBV5-1 and TRBJ2-1, with 11 bases identical to TRBD2. The CDR3 has 14 amino acids. With 4 bases clipped from V and 4 bases from J, the junction kept 1 base outside the gene matches. The germline V gene encodes CDR1 SGHRS and CDR2 YFSETQ. As DNA, the CDR3 is TGCGCCAGCAGCGGGACTAGCGGATACAATGAGCAGTTCTTC. This sequence encodes CASSGTSGYNEQFF.

V and J are TRBV2 and TRBJ2-7; D remains ambiguous. CDR3 length: 12 residues. Trimming removed 7 bases at V and 2 bases at J, with 9 bases between. Germline V CDR1 and CDR2: SNHLY, FYNNEI. CDR3 protein: CASNLETYEQYF. Written as DNA, the CDR3 is TGTGCCAGCAACTTGGAGACCTACGAGCAGTACTTC.

This clonotype was counted only a few times. This chain uses TRBV3-1 with TRBJ2-3; D is unresolved. CDR1 LGHDT and CDR2 YNNKEL come from the germline V gene (reference sequence). V gave up 1 base and J gave up 2 bases, with 4 bases separating them. The CDR3 runs 13 residues. This CDR3 is CASSQVLTDTQYF. The CDR3 DNA reads TGTGCCAGCAGCCAAGTTCTCACAGATACGCAGTATTTT.

The chain combines TRBV19 with TRBJ2-7; 11 bases line up with TRBD1. The junction had 8 bases not matched to a gene; V was cut back by 8 bases and J by 5 bases. CDR3 length: 14 amino acids. Germline V CDR1 and CDR2: LNHDA, SQIVND (reference sequence). The CDR3 is CASGWGQGDHEQYF. The CDR3 nucleotides read TGTGCCAGTGGATGGGGACAGGGGGACCACGAGCAGTACTTC.

This clonotype was seen only a few times. This chain uses TRBV28 with TRBJ2-5; the D gene is possibly TRBD1 (6 bases). Germline V gives CDR1 MDHEN, CDR2 SYDVKM. Trimming shortened V by 5 bases and J by 2 bases, and 18 bases separated the two germline ends. The CDR3 has 16 residues. The CDR3 coding sequence is TGTGCCAGCAGTAAGATCGGAAGCAGGGGACAAGAGACCCAGTACTTC. Its translation: CASSKIGSRGQETQYF.

There are many counts of this clonotype. The rearrangement links TRBV12-3 or TRBV12-4 to TRBJ1-5, with 9 bases matching TRBD1. The CDR3 length is 16 residues. J lost 0 bases, V lost 5 bases, and 5 bases had no gene match. DNA for the CDR3: TGTGCCAGCAGTCTCCGGACAGGGGTTAGCAATCAGCCCCAGCATTTT. Translating gives CASSLRTGVSNQPQHF.

In its sample, this clonotype was seen a few times. This sequence joins TRBV7-3 and TRBJ2-5; 7 bases fit TRBD1. The CDR3 extends over 13 amino acids. Germline assignment: CDR1 SGHTA and CDR2 FQGTGA. Trimming took 5 bases from V and 5 from J; bases not matched to a gene: 5. For the CDR3, the DNA is TGTGCCAGCAGCCCGACGACAGGGGAGACCCAGTACTTC. Protein sequence: CASSPTTGETQYF.

The chain combines TRBV11-2 with TRBJ2-5, with unresolved D. Trimming took off 0 bases at V and 12 bases at J, with 14 bases between the two ends. Germline CDR1 and CDR2: SGHAT and FQNNGV. The CDR3 sequence is 13 residues long. As DNA, the CDR3 is TGTGCCAGCAGCTTAGATCGCCGAGTAGTGGAGTACTTC. This codes for CASSLDRRVVEYF.

This clonotype was found a few times. This chain uses TRBV24-1 with TRBJ2-5; tentatively, D is TRBD1 (5 bases). The CDR3 length is 12 residues. Germline CDR1 is KGHDR and CDR2 is SFDVKD. The V end lost 4 bases, the J end lost 5 bases, and 7 bases lay between the germline ends. CDR3 bases: TGTGCCACCAGTGAGGACATGGAGACCCAGTACTTC. Its protein product is CATSEDMETQYF.

This clonotype was found many times. The chain carries TRBV15 and TRBJ1-1; no definite D call. Trimming removed 4 bases at V and 1 base at J, with 7 bases between. The CDR3 covers 13 residues. Germline V gives CDR1 LNHNV, CDR2 YYDKDF (reference sequence). CDR3 in amino acids: CATSTHGNTEAFF. Written as DNA, the CDR3 is TGTGCCACCAGCACGCACGGGAACACTGAAGCTTTCTTT.

J is TRBJ1-5 and V is TRBV7-9; the D is unclear. CDR1 and CDR2 (germline): SEHNR, FQNEAQ (reference sequence). The CDR3 covers 14 residues. Trimming took 5 bases from V and 2 from J, leaving 10 bases between them. For the CDR3, the DNA is TGTGCCAGCAGCCAGGACGGAGGCAATCAGCCCCAGCATTTT. This gives the protein CASSQDGGNQPQHF. The full variable domain, in which reference TRBV7-9 and TRBJ1-5 provide the parts outside the CDR3, is DTGVSQNPRHKITKRGQNVTFRCDPISEHNRLYWYRQTLGQGPEFLTYFQNEAQLEKSRLLSDRFSAERPKGSFSTLEIQRTEQGDSAMYLCASSQDGGNQPQHFGDGTRLSIL.

This clonotype was seen ten or more times. V and J are TRBV18 and TRBJ2-3; no clear D. Trimming removed 6 bases at V and 6 bases at J, with 10 bases between. From germline, CDR1 is KGHSH and CDR2 LQKENI. The CDR3 covers 12 residues. CDR3 sequence (DNA): TGTGCCAGCTCTACCACAGCTGATACGCAGTATTTT. Translating gives CASSTTADTQYF.

This chain connects TRBV24-1 to TRBJ2-3, with 11 bases matching TRBD2. Unmatched junction bases numbered 7, after V lost 4 bases and J lost 5 bases. Germline CDR1 KGHDR, CDR2 SFDVKD. The CDR3 extends over 16 amino acids. The CDR3 reads CATSDSGTSGQDTQYF. The DNA for the CDR3 is TGTGCCACCAGTGACTCCGGGACTAGCGGTCAAGATACGCAGTATTTT.

This clonotype was seen more than once but under ten times. This chain connects TRBV6-1 to TRBJ2-7; maybe TRBD1 (6 bases). Germline values: CDR1 MNHNS, CDR2 SASEGT. V was shortened by 4 bases and J by 0 bases, with 10 bases between the two germline ends. This CDR3 spans 14 amino acids. DNA of the CDR3: TGTGCCAGCAGTGTCGGACAGAGCTCCTACGAGCAGTACTTC. Its translation: CASSVGQSSYEQYF.

This chain uses TRBV24-1 with TRBJ2-2; 11 bases are a match to TRBD1. From germline, CDR1 is KGHDR and CDR2 SFDVKD. The CDR3 extends over 15 amino acids. V trimming: 5 bases; J trimming: 6 bases; junction bases outside the gene matches: 4. The CDR3 DNA follows: TGTGCCACCAGTGCCCCGGGACAGGGGGCCGGGGAGCTGTTTTTT. Residues: CATSAPGQGAGELFF.

This clonotype came up many times. The J gene is TRBJ2-1, the V gene TRBV12-3 or TRBV12-4, with TRBD1 identical over 9 bases. The CDR3 spans 14 residues. Unmatched junction bases numbered 2, after V lost 5 bases and J lost 3 bases. The CDR3: CASSRQGVYNEQFF. CDR3 DNA: TGTGCCAGCAGTCGACAGGGGGTCTACAATGAGCAGTTCTTC.

This clonotype was seen repeatedly, ten times or more. The V gene is TRBV6-6, the J gene TRBJ2-5; 9 bases match TRBD1. The V segment lost 4 bases and the J segment 4 bases; nucleotides outside the gene matches: 10. Germline CDR1 MNHNY, CDR2 SVGAGI (reference sequence). This CDR3 spans 16 amino acids. The CDR3 spells CASSSFRTGEGETQYF. The CDR3 DNA reads TGTGCCAGCAGTTCATTTCGGACAGGGGAAGGAGAGACCCAGTACTTC.

The genes are TRBV18 and TRBJ2-7; D unresolved. Germline-derived CDR1 and CDR2 are KGHSH and LQKENI. V gave up 3 bases and J gave up 7 bases, with 10 bases separating them. The length of the CDR3 is 12 residues. The chain's CDR3 is CASSPRGWEQYF. The CDR3 nucleotides read TGTGCCAGCTCACCCCGCGGTTGGGAGCAGTACTTC.

The chain employs TRBV20-1 and TRBJ2-3; TRBD1 aligns across 8 bases. Germline assignment: CDR1 DFQATT and CDR2 SNEGSKA (reference sequence). V was pared by 0 bases and J by 2 bases, with 4 bases of the junction left unmatched. The CDR3 is 15 residues long. CDR3 protein: CSARDFQGATDTQYF. The CDR3 nucleotides read TGCAGTGCTAGAGATTTCCAGGGGGCCACAGATACGCAGTATTTT.

Ten or more counts support this clonotype. The chain joins TRBV28 to TRBJ1-4, with 10 bases aligning to TRBD1. The CDR3 spans 17 residues. The junction had 11 bases not matched to a gene; V was cut back by 2 bases and J by 8 bases. Germline V gene lookup returns CDR1 MDHEN and CDR2 SYDVKM. The CDR3 DNA sequence: TGTGCCAGCAGTTTAAGGGTACGGGGGACAGGGGAAGAAAAACTGTTTTTT. It specifies CASSLRVRGTGEEKLFF.

The chain couples TRBV2 to TRBJ2-1; D may match TRBD1 or TRBD2 (5 bases each). This CDR3 region has 15 residues. V was trimmed by 6 bases and J by 4 bases, leaving 16 bases between them. Germline-derived CDR1 and CDR2 are SNHLY and FYNNEI. The CDR3 nucleotides are TGTGCCAGCAGCACACCGGGACGATTGTACAATGAGCAGTTCTTC. Amino acid sequence: CASSTPGRLYNEQFF.

The genes are TRBV2 and TRBJ1-6; 9 nucleotides line up with TRBD1. Germline V lookup: CDR1 SNHLY, CDR2 FYNNEI. CDR3 size: 15 residues. With V trimmed by 5 bases and J by 7 bases, 6 bases remained unmatched. The CDR3 sequence: CASSQPGTGNSPLHF. The CDR3 DNA sequence: TGTGCCAGCAGTCAGCCCGGGACAGGGAATTCACCCCTCCACTTT. The full variable domain, with the rest looked up from reference TRBV2 and TRBJ1-6, is EPEVTQTPSHQVTQMGQEVILRCVPISNHLYFYWYRQILGQKVEFLVSFYNNEISEKSEIFDDQFSVERPDGSNFTLKIRSTKLEDSAMYFCASSQPGTGNSPLHFGNGTRLTVT.

In this sample, this clonotype turned up a few times. The V gene is TRBV18, the J gene TRBJ2-7; D call uncertain. V was clipped by 3 bases and J by 0 bases, with 12 bases between them. Germline CDR1 KGHSH, CDR2 LQKENI. The CDR3 totals 15 residues. CDR3 nucleotides: TGTGCCAGCTCACCGGGTTGGCAGTCCTCCTACGAGCAGTACTTC. Protein: CASSPGWQSSYEQYF.